This TCR beta chain was identified in a study of OX40 agonist ivuxolimab in advanced cancers. Findings and limits, study-wide: Patients who responded partially at 0.1-3.0 mg/kg showed clonal expansion ranking among the lowest. The CD4+ and CD8+ T cells in the blood had expanded clonally by week 6 at 0.1 to 3.0 mg/kg.

J lost 5 bases, V lost 5 bases, and 8 bases had no gene match. This CDR3 has 15 residues. Produced via immunoSEQ multiplex PCR; TCRdb's table is partial and in-frame only. The table lists approximately 76,000 clones, around 85% of them singletons. Patients were ineligible given autoimmune disease history or systemic immunosuppression. This clone has only a few counts. Its antigen remains unknown. The clonotype was recovered from an adult with an advanced solid tumor such as melanoma, head and neck, liver or kidney cancer. The chain links TRBV5-3 to TRBJ2-5; 11 bases are shared with TRBD1. TRBV5-3 qualifies as an ORF whose function is uncertain. Sequenced here: CD4+ or CD8+ T cells sorted from blood, sampled in a trial of the OX40 agonist ivuxolimab. DNA for the CDR3: TGTGCCAGAAGAATGGGACAGGGGGGCGGTGAGACCCAGTACTTC. Translated, it gives CARRMGQGGGETQYF.